This TCR beta chain stems from a study of T cell responses to AZD1222 COVID-19 vaccine. Study observations and caveats: Elevations in Spike-specific TCR breadth and depth followed administration of two AZD1222 doses. Close to half of spike-specific TCRs reportedly recognize unmutated variant regions. Sampled repertoires all dated from after the peak T cell response. Donors were mostly white British, more females; clonal diversity possibly underestimated.

Sequenced by immunoSEQ multiplex PCR; TCRdb stores in-frame clones only, minus some. The data hold some 150,000 clones, with approximately 78% observed a single time. Of note for this clone: What it recognizes is unknown.

The input for sequencing was peripheral blood, taken on day 0 of MenACWY control vaccination. The source is an adult in good health.

The CDR3 protein is CASSLTGLAYEQYF. The CDR3 DNA is TGTGCCAGCAGCTTGACTGGGCTTGCCTACGAGCAGTACTTC. This chain uses TRBV11-2 with TRBJ2-7, with D uncertain. Germline CDR1 is SGHAT and CDR2 is FQNNGV. V lost 3 bases to trimming and J lost 2 bases, with 11 bases between them. This CDR3 comprises 14 residues.